What follows are 6 T cell receptor beta chains derived from one specimen sequenced in a study of cytomegalovirus exposure and HLA in healthy donors. Vbeta (60) and Jbeta (13) primers were used in the PCR. Sequencing was performed with immunoSEQ multiplex PCR; in TCRdb, only in-frame clones are kept and a portion is missing. The sample consists of around 180,000 clones, roughly 80% of them appearing once. The sequencing input was PBMCs. The receptors were gathered from a man aged 60 to 69 in good health and CMV-seronegative.

The rearrangement uses TRBV5-1 and TRBJ2-1; 11 nucleotides line up with TRBD2. Germline V gene data show CDR1 as SGHRS and CDR2 as YFSETQ. Trimming at V came to 5 bases and at J to 7 bases, leaving 8 bases not matched to a gene. This CDR3 region has 15 residues. CDR3 amino acids: CASSPGTSGGNEQFF. CDR3 DNA: TGCGCCAGCAGTCCCGGGACTAGCGGTGGGAATGAGCAGTTCTTC.

V usage is TRBV5-1 and J usage is TRBJ1-2; 9 bases are shared with TRBD1. The CDR3 loop spans 13 amino acids. CDR1 and CDR2 from the germline V gene are SGHRS and YFSETQ. V was clipped by 4 bases and J by 5 bases; unmatched bases: 3. The CDR3 DNA reads TGCGCCAGCAGCGGGGGACAGGGATATGGCTACACCTTC. Its protein product is CASSGGQGYGYTF.

J is TRBJ2-1 and V is TRBV19, with D maybe TRBD1 (6 bases). V lost 10 bases and J 0 bases, leaving 13 bases between the germline ends. The CDR3 length is 14 residues. The germline V gene encodes CDR1 LNHDA and CDR2 SQIVND (reference sequence). The CDR3 nucleotides read TGTGCCACAGCAGGGGTCAGCTCCTACAATGAGCAGTTCTTC. Translated: CATAGVSSYNEQFF. The full variable domain, with the rest looked up from reference TRBV19 and TRBJ2-1, is DGGITQSPKYLFRKEGQNVTLSCEQNLNHDAMYWYRQDPGQGLRLIYYSQIVNDFQKGDIAEGYSVSREKKESFPLTVTSAQKNPTAFYLCATAGVSSYNEQFFGPGTRLTVL.

This clone was detected only a few times. The V and J genes are TRBV5-6 and TRBJ1-1; 7 positions agree with TRBD1. This CDR3 comprises 15 residues. Losses at the gene ends were 4 bases for V and 2 bases for J; bases not matched to a gene: 8. Germline CDR1 and CDR2: SGHDT and YYEEEE. The CDR3 DNA follows: TGTGCCAGCAGCGTCCTAGGGACAGTCAACACTGAAGCTTTCTTT. This translates into CASSVLGTVNTEAFF.

There are a few counts of this clone. The chain is built from TRBV14 and TRBJ2-1; 12 positions agree with TRBD2. Trimming cost V 4 bases and J 7 bases; bases outside gene matches: 5. There are 15 residues in the CDR3. Germline V gene data show CDR1 as SGHDN and CDR2 as FVKESK. The CDR3 here is CASSPTSGSSNEQFF. The DNA for the CDR3 is TGTGCCAGCAGCCCGACTAGCGGGAGTTCAAATGAGCAGTTCTTC.

V and J are TRBV6-1 and TRBJ2-1; 7 bases map to TRBD2. CDR1 is MNHNS, CDR2 SASEGT, per germline. The CDR3 is 15 amino acids. V lost 1 base to trimming and J lost 6 bases; unmatched junction nucleotides: 6. The CDR3 loop is CASSEELAAPNEQFF. CDR3 in DNA: TGTGCCAGCAGTGAAGAGCTAGCGGCTCCCAATGAGCAGTTCTTC.